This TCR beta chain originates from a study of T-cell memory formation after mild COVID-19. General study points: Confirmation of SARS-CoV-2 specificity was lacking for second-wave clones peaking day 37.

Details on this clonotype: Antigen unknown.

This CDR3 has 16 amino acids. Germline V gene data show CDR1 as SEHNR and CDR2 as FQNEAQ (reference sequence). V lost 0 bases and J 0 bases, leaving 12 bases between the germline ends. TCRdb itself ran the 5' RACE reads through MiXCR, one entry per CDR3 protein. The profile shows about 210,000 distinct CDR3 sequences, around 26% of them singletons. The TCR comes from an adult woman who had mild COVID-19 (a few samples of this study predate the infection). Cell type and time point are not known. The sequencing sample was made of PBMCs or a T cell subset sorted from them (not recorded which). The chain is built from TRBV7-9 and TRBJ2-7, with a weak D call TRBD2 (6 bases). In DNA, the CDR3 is TGTGCCAGCAGCTTAGCGTGGAGGGAGGACTCCTACGAGCAGTACTTC. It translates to CASSLAWREDSYEQYF.